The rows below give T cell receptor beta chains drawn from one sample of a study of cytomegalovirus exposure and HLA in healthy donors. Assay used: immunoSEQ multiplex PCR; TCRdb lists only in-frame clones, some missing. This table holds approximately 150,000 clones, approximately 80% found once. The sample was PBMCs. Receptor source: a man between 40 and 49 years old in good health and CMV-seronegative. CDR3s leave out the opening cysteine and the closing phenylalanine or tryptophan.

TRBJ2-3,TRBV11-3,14,ASSSGLARGTDTQY
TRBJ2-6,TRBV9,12,ASSLGAGANVLT
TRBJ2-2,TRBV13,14,ASSFNRGGYTGELF
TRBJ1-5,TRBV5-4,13,ASSSGPGQDQPQH
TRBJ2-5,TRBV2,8,ASRSETQY
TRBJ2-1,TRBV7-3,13,ASSPGTSDYNEQF
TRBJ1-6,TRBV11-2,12,ASSLDQVYSLLH
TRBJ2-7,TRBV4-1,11,ASSQVRLDEQY
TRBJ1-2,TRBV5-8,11,ASSFDRNYGYT
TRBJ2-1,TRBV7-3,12,ASSQPDRADEQF
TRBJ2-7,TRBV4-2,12,ASSQDAGSTSWY
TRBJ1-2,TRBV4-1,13,ASSQDRGLNYGYT
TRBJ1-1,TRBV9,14,ASSVESMRANTEAF
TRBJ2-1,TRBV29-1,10,SATDRGNEQF
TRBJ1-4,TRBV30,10,AWSRTEGKLF
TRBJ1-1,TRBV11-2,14,ASSLWGQGQGTEAF
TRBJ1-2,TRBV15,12,ATSRDRGWDGYT
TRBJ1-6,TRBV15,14,ATSRVGPNYNSPLH
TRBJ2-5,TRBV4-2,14,ASSQSGLAEQETQY
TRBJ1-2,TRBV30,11,AWRGQGVYGYT
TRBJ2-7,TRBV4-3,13,ASSQEGQGTYEQY
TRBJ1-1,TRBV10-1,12,ASSENRMNTEAF
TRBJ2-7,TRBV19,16,ASSPRNSGGAFKDEQY
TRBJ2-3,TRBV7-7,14,ASSLRLAGGEDTQY
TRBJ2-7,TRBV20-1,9,SARDFYEQY
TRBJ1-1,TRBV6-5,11,ASSYSENTEAF
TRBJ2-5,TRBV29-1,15,SVEERESRQTWRTQY
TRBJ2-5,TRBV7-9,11,ASSFEALETQY
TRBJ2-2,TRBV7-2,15,ASSFSGGALSTGELF
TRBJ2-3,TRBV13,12,ASSEATGFDTQY
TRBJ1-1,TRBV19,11,ASKVTGNTEAF
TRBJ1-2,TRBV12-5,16,ASGLVQSGTGGIYGYT
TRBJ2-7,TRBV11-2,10,ASSLDRGEQY
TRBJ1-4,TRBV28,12,ASSWTGAGEKLF
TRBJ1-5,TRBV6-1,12,ASSGGQFNQPQH
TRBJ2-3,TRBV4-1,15,ASSQVGRGANTDTQY
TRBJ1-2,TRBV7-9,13,SSRPGGALNYGYT
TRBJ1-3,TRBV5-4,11,ASSFQESDTIY
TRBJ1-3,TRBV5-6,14,ASSLMSQGTGNTIY
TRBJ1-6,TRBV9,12,ASSVEGGNSPLH
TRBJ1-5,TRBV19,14,ASSALQGRSNQPQH
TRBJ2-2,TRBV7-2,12,ASRKGQNTGELF
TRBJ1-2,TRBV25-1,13,ASSEYGRVEGGYT
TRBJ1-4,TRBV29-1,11,SGGEATNEKLF
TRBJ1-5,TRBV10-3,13,AISESERGNQPQH